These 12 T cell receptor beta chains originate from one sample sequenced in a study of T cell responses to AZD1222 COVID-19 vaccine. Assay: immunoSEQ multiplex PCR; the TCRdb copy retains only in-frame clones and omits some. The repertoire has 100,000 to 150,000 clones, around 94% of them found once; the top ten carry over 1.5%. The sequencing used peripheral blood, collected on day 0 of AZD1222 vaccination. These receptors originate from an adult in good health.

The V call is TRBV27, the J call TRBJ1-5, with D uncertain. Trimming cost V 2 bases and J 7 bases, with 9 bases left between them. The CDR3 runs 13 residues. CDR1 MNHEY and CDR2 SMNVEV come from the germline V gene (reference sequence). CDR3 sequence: CASSLKVRQPQHF. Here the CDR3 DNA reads TGTGCCAGCAGTTTAAAGGTTCGACAGCCCCAGCATTTT.

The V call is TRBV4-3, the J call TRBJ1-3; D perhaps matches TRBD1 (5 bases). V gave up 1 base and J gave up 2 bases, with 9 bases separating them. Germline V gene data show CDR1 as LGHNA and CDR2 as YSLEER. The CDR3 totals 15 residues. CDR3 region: CASSQVLGAGNTIYF. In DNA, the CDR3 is TGCGCCAGCAGCCAAGTGTTGGGGGCTGGAAACACCATATATTTT.

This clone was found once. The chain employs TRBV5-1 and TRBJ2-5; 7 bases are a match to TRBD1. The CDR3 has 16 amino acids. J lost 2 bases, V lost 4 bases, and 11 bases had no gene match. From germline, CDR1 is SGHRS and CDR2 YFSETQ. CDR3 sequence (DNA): TGCGCCAGCAGCCCTGGAGGCCGGACAGGACAAGAGACCCAGTACTTC. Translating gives CASSPGGRTGQETQYF. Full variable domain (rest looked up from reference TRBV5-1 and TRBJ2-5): KAGVTQTPRYLIKTRGQQVTLSCSPISGHRSVSWYQQTPGQGLQFLFEYFSETQRNKGNFPGRFSGRQFSNSRSEMNVSTLELGDSALYLCASSPGGRTGQETQYFGPGTRLLVL.

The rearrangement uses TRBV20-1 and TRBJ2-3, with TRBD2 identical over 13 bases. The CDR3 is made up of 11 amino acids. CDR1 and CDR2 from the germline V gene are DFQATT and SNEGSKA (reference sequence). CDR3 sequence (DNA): TGCGGACTAGCGGGAGATGATACGCAGTATTTT. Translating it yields CGLAGDDTQYF.

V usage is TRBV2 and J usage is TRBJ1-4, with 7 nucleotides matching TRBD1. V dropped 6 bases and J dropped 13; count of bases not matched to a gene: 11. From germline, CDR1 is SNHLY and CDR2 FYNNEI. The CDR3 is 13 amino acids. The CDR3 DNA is TGTGCCAGCAGAGACAGGGATGTGGGAGGACTGTTTTTT. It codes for CASRDRDVGGLFF.

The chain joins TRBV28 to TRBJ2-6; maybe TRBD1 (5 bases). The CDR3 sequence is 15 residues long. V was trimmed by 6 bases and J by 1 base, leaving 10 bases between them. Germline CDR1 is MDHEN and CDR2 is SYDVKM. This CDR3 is CASSGHSSGANVLTF. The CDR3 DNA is TGTGCCAGCAGCGGACACTCATCTGGGGCCAACGTCCTGACTTTC.

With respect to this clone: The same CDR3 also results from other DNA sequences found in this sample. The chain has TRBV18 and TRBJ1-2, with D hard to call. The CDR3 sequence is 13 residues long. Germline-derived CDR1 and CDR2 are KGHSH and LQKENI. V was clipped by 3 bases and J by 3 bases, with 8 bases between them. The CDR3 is CASSPDRYYGYTF. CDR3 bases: TGTGCCAGCTCACCCGACCGATACTATGGCTACACCTTC.

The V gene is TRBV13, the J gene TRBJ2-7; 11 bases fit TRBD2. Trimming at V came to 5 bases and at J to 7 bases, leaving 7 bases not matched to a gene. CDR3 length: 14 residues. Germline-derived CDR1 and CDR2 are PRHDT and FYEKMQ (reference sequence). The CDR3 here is CASSQGLAGEEQYV. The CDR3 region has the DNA TGTGCCAGCAGCCAAGGACTAGCGGGTGAGGAGCAGTACGTC.

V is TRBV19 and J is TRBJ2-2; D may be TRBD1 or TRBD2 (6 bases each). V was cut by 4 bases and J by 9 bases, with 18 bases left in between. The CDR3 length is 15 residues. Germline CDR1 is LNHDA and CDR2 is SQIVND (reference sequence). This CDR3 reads CASSSHGGSKRELFF. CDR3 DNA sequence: TGTGCCAGTAGTAGCCACGGGGGCAGTAAGCGGGAGCTGTTTTTT.

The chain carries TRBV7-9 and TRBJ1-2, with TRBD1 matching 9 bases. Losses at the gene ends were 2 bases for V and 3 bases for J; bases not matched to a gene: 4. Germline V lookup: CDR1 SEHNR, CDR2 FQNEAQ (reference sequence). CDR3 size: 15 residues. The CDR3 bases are TGTGCCAGCAGCTTAACAGGGGGCGGGGACTATGGCTACACCTTC. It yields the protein CASSLTGGGDYGYTF.

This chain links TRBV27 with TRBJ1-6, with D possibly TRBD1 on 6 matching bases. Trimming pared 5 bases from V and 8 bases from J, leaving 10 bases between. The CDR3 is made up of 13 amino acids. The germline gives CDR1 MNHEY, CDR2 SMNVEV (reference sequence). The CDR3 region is CASSHRDYSPLHF. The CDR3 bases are TGTGCCAGCAGTCACAGGGATTATTCACCCCTCCACTTT.

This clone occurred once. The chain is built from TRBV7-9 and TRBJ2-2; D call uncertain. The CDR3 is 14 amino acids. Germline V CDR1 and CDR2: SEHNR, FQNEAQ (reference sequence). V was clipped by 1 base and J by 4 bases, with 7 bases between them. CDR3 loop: CASSLVHTTGELFF. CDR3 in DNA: TGTGCCAGCAGCTTAGTCCACACCACCGGGGAGCTGTTTTTT.